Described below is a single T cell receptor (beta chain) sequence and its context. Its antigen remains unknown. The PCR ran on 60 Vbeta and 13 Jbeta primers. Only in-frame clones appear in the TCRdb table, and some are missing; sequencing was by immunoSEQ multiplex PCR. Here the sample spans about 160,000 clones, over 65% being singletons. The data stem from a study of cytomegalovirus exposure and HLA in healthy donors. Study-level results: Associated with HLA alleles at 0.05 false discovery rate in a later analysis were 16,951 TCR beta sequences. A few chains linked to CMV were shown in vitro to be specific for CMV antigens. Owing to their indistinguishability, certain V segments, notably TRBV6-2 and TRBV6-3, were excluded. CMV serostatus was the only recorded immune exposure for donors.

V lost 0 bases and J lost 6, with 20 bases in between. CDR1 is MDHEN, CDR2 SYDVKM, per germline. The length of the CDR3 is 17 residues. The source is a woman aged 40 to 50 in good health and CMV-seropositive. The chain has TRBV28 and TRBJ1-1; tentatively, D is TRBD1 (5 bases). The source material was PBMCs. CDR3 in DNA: TGTGCCAGCAGTTTATGGTCTGTGGGCAGGGCATTACCTGAAGCTTTCTTT. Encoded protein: CASSLWSVGRALPEAFF.